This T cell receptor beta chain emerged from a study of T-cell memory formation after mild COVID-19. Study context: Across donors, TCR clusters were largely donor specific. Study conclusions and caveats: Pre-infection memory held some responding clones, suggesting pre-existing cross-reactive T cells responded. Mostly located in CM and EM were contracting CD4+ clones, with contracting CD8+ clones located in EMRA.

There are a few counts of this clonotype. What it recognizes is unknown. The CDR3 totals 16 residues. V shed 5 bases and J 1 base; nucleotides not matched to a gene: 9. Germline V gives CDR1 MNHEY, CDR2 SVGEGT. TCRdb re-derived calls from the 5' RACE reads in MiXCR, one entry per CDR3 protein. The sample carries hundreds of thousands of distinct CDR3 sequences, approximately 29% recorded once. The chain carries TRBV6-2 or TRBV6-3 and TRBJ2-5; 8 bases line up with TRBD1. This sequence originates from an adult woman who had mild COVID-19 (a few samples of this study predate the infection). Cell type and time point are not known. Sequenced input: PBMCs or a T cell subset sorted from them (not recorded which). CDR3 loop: CASSPVSDRGQETQYF. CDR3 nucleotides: TGTGCCAGCAGTCCCGTGAGCGACAGGGGCCAAGAGACCCAGTACTTC.